Listed below are T cell receptor beta chains from one sample, sequenced in a study of tumor-infiltrating lymphocytes in primary liver carcinoma. MiXCR was run by TCRdb on the multiplex PCR reads, yielding one entry per CDR3 protein. The sample holds almost 200,000 distinct CDR3 sequences; 65% are singletons and the top ten take roughly 7%. The sample comprised peripheral blood. The receptors here all came from a woman aged 55-70 years with primary liver carcinoma and hepatitis B virus infection. The CDR3 runs from the conserved cysteine through the conserved F or W. Fields, in order: V gene, CDR3 length, J gene, CDR3 protein.

TRBV4-2	17	TRBJ2-1	CVSSRKPGTSGTDEQFF
TRBV7-2	15	TRBJ1-3	CASSLVSVPGNTIYF
TRBV29-1	17	TRBJ2-1	CSGRTARDSRSYDEQFF
TRBV5-6	15	TRBJ2-1	CASSQQGASLNEQFF
TRBV4-2	14	TRBJ2-1	CASQGGRAGNEQFF
TRBV4-2	18	TRBJ2-3	CASSQLWWDFCLTDTQYF
TRBV6-1	13	TRBJ1-1	CASRVRGRTEAFF
TRBV11-3	15	TRBJ1-1	CASSSGQVGDTEALF
TRBV6-6	15	TRBJ2-7	CASSRGQGVSYEQYF
TRBV11-3	15	TRBJ2-5	CASSPGLAGRETQYF
TRBV11-3	13	TRBJ1-1	CASICSLATEAFF
TRBV5-5	16	TRBJ1-5	CASSLWQPDSNQPQHF
TRBV20-1	13	TRBJ1-6	CSVPTGPNSPLHF
TRBV11-1	14	TRBJ2-4	CVSNPRQGLNIQYF
TRBV10-3	14	TRBJ1-4	CAISESTGLEKLFF
TRBV4-1	15	TRBJ2-3	CASSWISGSADTQYF
TRBV11-2	16	TRBJ2-3	CVSSPNGGPRTDTQYF
TRBV28	16	TRBJ2-5	CASTRFSGRGQETQYF
TRBV11-2	15	TRBJ2-2	CASSPPQGPTGELFF
TRBV11-2	13	TRBJ2-1	CASSWAERYEQSF
TRBV4-1	11	TRBJ2-2	CATNKGGELFF
TRBV10-2	15	TRBJ2-1	CASSESRLGGNEQFF
TRBV28	13	TRBJ2-7	CASSLPPIYEQYF
TRBV29-1	16	TRBJ2-6	CSVPRTTDSGAYVLTF
TRBV11-2	15	TRBJ2-7	CASSLAPRVSYEQYF
TRBV11-2	13	TRBJ2-7	CASSLEFRGEEYF
TRBV11-2	15	TRBJ2-7	CASSFRARGPYEQYF
TRBV28	17	TRBJ2-1	CASPPVGYVGSYNEQFF
TRBV10-3	13	TRBJ1-2	CATKGPTNYGYTF
TRBV6-5	15	TRBJ1-1	CASSPRDRGRTEAFF
TRBV11-3	12	TRBJ1-2	CASSQTDRGYTF
TRBV5-6	14	TRBJ2-5	CASSGEADRQTQHF
TRBV13	15	TRBJ2-7	CASSPPGTGAYEQYF
TRBV28	14	TRBJ1-2	CASSTTRSAGPYTF
TRBV12-3/TRBV12-4	12	TRBJ2-3	CVGTPSTDTQYF
TRBV11-2	18	TRBJ2-2	CASRSIPWRRGNTGELFF
TRBV4-1	15	TRBJ2-4	CASRDSPLAKNIQYF
TRBV6-6	15	TRBJ1-4	CASSETGGQREKLFF
TRBV29-1	15	TRBJ2-5	CNVTPDRGGQETQYF
TRBV4-1	15	TRBJ2-2	CASSHPGSNTGELFF